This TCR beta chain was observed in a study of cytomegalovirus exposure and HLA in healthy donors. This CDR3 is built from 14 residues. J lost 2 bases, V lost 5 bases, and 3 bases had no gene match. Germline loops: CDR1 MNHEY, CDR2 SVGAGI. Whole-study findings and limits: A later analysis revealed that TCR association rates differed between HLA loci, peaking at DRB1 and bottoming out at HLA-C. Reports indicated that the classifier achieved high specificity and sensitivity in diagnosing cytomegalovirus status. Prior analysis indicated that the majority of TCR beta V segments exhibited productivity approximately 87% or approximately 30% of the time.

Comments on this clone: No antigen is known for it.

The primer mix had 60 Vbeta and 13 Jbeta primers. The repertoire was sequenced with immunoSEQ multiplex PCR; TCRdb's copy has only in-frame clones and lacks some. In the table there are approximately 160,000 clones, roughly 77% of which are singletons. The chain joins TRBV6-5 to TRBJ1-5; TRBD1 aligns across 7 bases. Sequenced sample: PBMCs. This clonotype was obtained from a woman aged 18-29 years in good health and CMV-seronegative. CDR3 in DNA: TGTGCCAGCAGTGGAACAGGGGGCAATCAGCCCCAGCATTTT. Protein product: CASSGTGGNQPQHF.